The 22 T cell receptor beta chains below come from one sample, sequenced in a study of blood T cells in healthy people across ages. It was with a sample-barcoded 5' primer and a J-beta primer mix that a second PCR of roughly 7 to 12 cycles was run. MiXCR was run by TCRdb on the 5' RACE reads, yielding one entry per CDR3 protein. The table shows about 640,000 distinct CDR3 sequences, with roughly 43% occurring only once. Material: blood. The receptors come from a man of 80 years or more in good health.

The DNA of the CDR3 is TGTGCCAGCAGTACCCGGGGGAGTTGGAACTACAATGAGCAGTTCTTC. It codes for CASSTRGSWNYNEQFF. V gene TRBV6-5 combines with J gene TRBJ2-1, with D tentatively TRBD2 (6 bases). The germline CDR1 and CDR2 sequences are MNHEY and SVGAGI. The V and J ends lost 5 bases and 3 bases respectively, with 17 bases between them. The CDR3 sequence is 16 residues long.

There are many counts of this clonotype. This may be a read error, as it is one base from a much larger clone. The chain links TRBV7-8 to TRBJ2-5; 10 nucleotides align to TRBD2. Per the germline V gene, CDR1 is SGHVS and CDR2 is FQNEAQ. The CDR3 extends over 15 amino acids. V shed 3 bases and J 11 bases; nucleotides not matched to a gene: 12. In DNA, the CDR3 is TGTGCCAGCAGCTTTACTAGCGGGGAGTACAATGAGCAGTACTTC. It yields the protein CASSFTSGEYNEQYF. Looking up the rest from reference TRBV7-8 and TRBJ2-5 gives the full variable domain: GAGVSQSPRYKVAKRGQDVALRCDPISGHVSLFWYQQALGQGPEFLTYFQNEAQLDKSGLPSDRFFAERPEGSVSTLKIQRTQQEDSAVYLCASSFTSGEYNEQYFGPGTRLLVL.

This clonotype was seen more than once but under ten times. The rearrangement uses TRBV20-1 and TRBJ2-7; 8 nucleotides align to TRBD2. V lost 1 base and J lost 6; bases outside the gene matches: 5. Germline V gene lookup returns CDR1 DFQATT and CDR2 SNEGSKA (reference sequence). The CDR3 loop spans 13 amino acids. DNA of the CDR3: TGCAGTGCTAGAGTAACTAGCGGAAGCGAGCAGTACTTC. Translating it yields CSARVTSGSEQYF.

This chain connects TRBV20-1 to TRBJ1-1, with D possibly matching TRBD1 (5 bases). V was cut by 2 bases and J by 5 bases, with 12 bases left in between. Germline V gene sequence: CDR1 DFQATT, CDR2 SNEGSKA (reference sequence). CDR3 length: 13 amino acids. CDR3: CSARSRVSTEAFF. DNA for the CDR3: TGCAGTGCTAGAAGCAGGGTTTCTACTGAAGCTTTCTTT.

This clonotype turned up a few times. This rearrangement joins TRBV20-1 to TRBJ2-5; TRBD2 agrees at 9 bases. The CDR3 contains 14 residues. V trimming: 6 bases; J trimming: 1 base; junction bases outside the gene matches: 6. Germline values: CDR1 DFQATT, CDR2 SNEGSKA (reference sequence). CDR3 protein: CSAKLAGVQETQYF. The CDR3 DNA reads TGCAGTGCCAAATTAGCGGGGGTCCAAGAGACCCAGTACTTC.

The CDR3 spells CASSLRGSFVAQYF. The CDR3 DNA is TGTGCCAGCAGCTTGAGGGGGAGCTTTGTGGCCCAGTACTTC. V gene TRBV7-2 combines with J gene TRBJ2-5, with D perhaps matching TRBD1 (6 bases). Germline lookup yields CDR1 SGHTA and CDR2 FQGNSA. The ends were cut back, 3 bases at V and 9 bases at J, with 17 bases in the middle. This CDR3 contains 14 residues.

This clonotype was counted between two and nine times. The chain has TRBV7-3 and TRBJ2-7, with D possibly TRBD1 on 5 matching bases. Trimming removed 0 bases from V and 3 bases from J, with 6 bases in between. CDR3 size: 13 residues. Germline CDR1 is SGHTA and CDR2 is FQGTGA. The CDR3 region is CASSLTGDYEQYF. The CDR3 nucleotides read TGTGCCAGCAGCTTAACAGGGGACTACGAGCAGTACTTC.

This clonotype was seen only a few times. The chain employs TRBV11-2 and TRBJ1-1; perhaps TRBD1 as D (5 bases). This CDR3 region has 14 residues. V was cut by 2 bases and J by 3 bases, with 10 bases left in between. CDR1 is SGHAT and CDR2 is FQNNGV in the germline V gene. CDR3 in amino acids: CASSLWGWDTEAFF. CDR3 coding DNA: TGTGCCAGCAGCTTATGGGGGTGGGACACTGAAGCTTTCTTT.

This clonotype was counted only a few times. The chain is built from TRBV20-1 and TRBJ1-4, with a tentative D call TRBD1 (6 bases). The CDR3 length is 13 residues. CDR1 and CDR2 (germline): DFQATT, SNEGSKA (reference sequence). Deletions cut 6 bases from V and 8 bases from J, with 16 bases between. The chain's CDR3 is CSAVGAGDEKLFF. The CDR3 DNA follows: TGCAGTGCCGTCGGGGCAGGGGACGAAAAACTGTTTTTT.

The rearrangement joins TRBV11-2 to TRBJ2-5; 8 positions agree with TRBD1. This CDR3 contains 16 residues. CDR1 and CDR2 (germline): SGHAT, FQNNGV. Trimming took 2 bases from V and 2 from J; bases not matched to a gene: 7. DNA of the CDR3: TGTGCCAGCAGCTTACACGGACAGGGACCTCAAGAGACCCAGTACTTC. This sequence encodes CASSLHGQGPQETQYF.

A few counts support this clonotype. This rearrangement joins TRBV7-2 to TRBJ2-1, with a tentative D call TRBD1 (5 bases). Germline V lookup: CDR1 SGHTA, CDR2 FQGNSA. The ends were cut back, 5 bases at V and 6 bases at J, with 11 bases in the middle. CDR3 size: 13 residues. The CDR3 DNA reads as TGTGCCAGCAGCGTATTAGGGGTCAATGAGCAGTTCTTC. Translation: CASSVLGVNEQFF.

This clonotype was recorded only once. The chain carries TRBV5-1 and TRBJ2-4, with 8 bases identical to TRBD2. CDR3 length equals 15 residues. Unmatched junction bases numbered 8, after V lost 4 bases and J lost 5 bases. CDR1 and CDR2 from the germline V gene are SGHRS and YFSETQ. The CDR3 nucleotides read TGCGCCAGCAGCCCGGGGGGAGCGGGAGAAAACATTCAGTACTTC. Protein product: CASSPGGAGENIQYF. Full variable domain (remainder filled in from reference TRBV5-1 and TRBJ2-4): KAGVTQTPRYLIKTRGQQVTLSCSPISGHRSVSWYQQTPGQGLQFLFEYFSETQRNKGNFPGRFSGRQFSNSRSEMNVSTLELGDSALYLCASSPGGAGENIQYFGAGTRLSVL.

This chain uses TRBV18 with TRBJ1-4; D is perhaps TRBD1 (6 bases). This CDR3 is 14 amino acids long. With 3 bases removed from V and 6 bases from J, the gap between germline ends came to 11 bases. CDR1 is KGHSH and CDR2 is LQKENI in the germline V gene. The CDR3 DNA follows: TGTGCCAGCTCACCGCCGGGACAAGATGAAAAACTGTTTTTT. Protein sequence: CASSPPGQDEKLFF.

The chain couples TRBV7-2 to TRBJ2-1; TRBD2 aligns across 10 bases. The CDR3 covers 14 residues. The V segment lost 3 bases and the J segment 10 bases; nucleotides outside the gene matches: 6. Germline V CDR1 and CDR2: SGHTA, FQGNSA. The CDR3 is CASSFQRGGVEQFF. The CDR3 region has the DNA TGTGCCAGCAGCTTCCAGCGGGGGGGGGTGGAGCAGTTCTTC. Drawing the rest from reference TRBV7-2 and TRBJ2-1, the complete variable domain is GAGVSQSPSNKVTEKGKDVELRCDPISGHTALYWYRQSLGQGLEFLIYFQGNSAPDKSGLPSDRFSAERTGGSVSTLTIQRTQQEDSAVYLCASSFQRGGVEQFFGPGTRLTVL.

This rearrangement joins TRBV4-3 to TRBJ1-2; 7 bases are shared with TRBD1. V trimming: 4 bases; J trimming: 2 bases; junction bases outside the gene matches: 7. This CDR3 has 15 amino acids. Germline-derived CDR1 and CDR2 are LGHNA and YSLEER. Here the CDR3 reads CASSRRQGGNYGYTF. The CDR3 bases are TGCGCCAGCAGCCGGAGGCAGGGGGGAAACTATGGCTACACCTTC.

The chain has TRBV5-1 and TRBJ2-1; D gene unclear. The germline V gene has CDR1 SGHRS and CDR2 YFSETQ. The CDR3 is 13 residues long. V was trimmed by 4 bases and J by 8 bases, leaving 13 bases between them. CDR3 loop: CASSVVSVHEQFF. The CDR3 DNA follows: TGCGCCAGCAGCGTGGTATCGGTTCATGAGCAGTTCTTC.

A few counts support this clonotype. V gene TRBV5-6 combines with J gene TRBJ2-5; D call uncertain. From germline, CDR1 is SGHDT and CDR2 YYEEEE. This CDR3 has 16 amino acids. V was clipped by 2 bases and J by 2 bases, with 16 bases between them. This CDR3 reads CASSFKGGLAQETQYF. The CDR3 DNA sequence: TGTGCCAGCAGCTTTAAGGGTGGCTTGGCGCAAGAGACCCAGTACTTC.

The V gene is TRBV11-2, the J gene TRBJ2-3, with TRBD1 matching over 9 bases. The J segment lost 6 bases and the V segment lost 4 bases, leaving 8 bases of the junction unmatched. Germline CDR1 reads SGHAT; CDR2 reads FQNNGV. The CDR3 has 15 amino acids. DNA of the CDR3: TGTGCCAGCAGCTCGGCCGGGACAGGGATGGATACGCAGTATTTT. It yields the protein CASSSAGTGMDTQYF.

J is TRBJ1-6 and V is TRBV4-1; D remains unclear. Trimming pared 5 bases from V and 8 bases from J, leaving 7 bases between. The CDR3 has 12 residues. Germline CDR1 reads MGHRA; CDR2 reads YSYEKL. Written as DNA, the CDR3 is TGCGCCAGCAGCAGCGGGGATTCACCCCTCCACTTT. Protein: CASSSGDSPLHF.

This chain joins TRBV19 and TRBJ2-1; no definite D call. Trimming shortened V by 11 bases and J by 1 base, and 3 bases separated the two germline ends. The germline V gene encodes CDR1 LNHDA and CDR2 SQIVND (reference sequence). This CDR3 region has 10 residues. The CDR3 nucleotides read TGTGCCGCATCCTACAATGAGCAGTTCTTC. Translating gives CAASYNEQFF.

This chain connects TRBV19 to TRBJ1-5; D is possibly TRBD1 (5 bases). CDR1 and CDR2 from the germline V gene are LNHDA and SQIVND (reference sequence). The ends were cut back, 7 bases at V and 4 bases at J, with 20 bases in the middle. The CDR3 extends over 16 amino acids. CDR3 sequence reads: CASTPSPGTANQPQHF. The CDR3 coding sequence is TGTGCCAGTACTCCATCACCCGGGACGGCGAATCAGCCCCAGCATTTT.

The chain couples TRBV27 to TRBJ2-7; 13 bases match TRBD2. Looked up from germline, CDR1 is MNHEY and CDR2 is SMNVEV (reference sequence). The CDR3 totals 17 residues. Trimming at V came to 5 bases and at J to 3 bases, leaving 10 bases not matched to a gene. This chain's CDR3 is CASSTGLAGVRVYEQYF. The CDR3 DNA follows: TGTGCCAGCAGTACAGGACTAGCGGGAGTCCGGGTCTACGAGCAGTACTTC.